This entry concerns a single T cell receptor beta chain. The antigen is not known. Produced via immunoSEQ multiplex PCR; TCRdb's table is partial and in-frame only. The sample consists of 50,000 to 65,000 clones, around nine tenths of them appearing once. This record belongs to a study of OX40 agonist ivuxolimab in advanced cancers. The overall study: Patients took ivuxolimab, an agonistic anti-OX40 (CD134) antibody. The patients received ivuxolimab by intravenous route every 2 weeks at 0.01 to 10 mg/kg. Overall study results and limits: Several nonresponders also turned out to have low normalized T-cell clonal expansion.

This CDR3 has 12 amino acids. From germline, CDR1 is SNHLY and CDR2 FYNNEI. Deletions cut 6 bases from V and 10 bases from J, with 16 bases between. This TCR was sampled from an adult with an advanced solid tumor such as melanoma, head and neck, liver or kidney cancer. Here the sequenced sample was CD4+ or CD8+ T cells sorted from blood, taken in a trial of the OX40 agonist ivuxolimab. The chain is built from TRBV2 and TRBJ2-7, with D perhaps matching TRBD1 (5 bases). CDR3 nucleotides: TGTGCCAGCAGACAGCAATCACAGGAACAGTACTTC. Protein sequence: CASRQQSQEQYF.